This TCR beta chain comes out of a study of shared clonotypes between healthy human individuals. Details on this clone: The antigen is not known.

The trim removed 5 bases at V and 3 bases at J, leaving 10 bases unmatched. The CDR3 length is 16 residues. Germline values: CDR1 SQVTM, CDR2 ANQGSEA. Study-level points and caveats: Clonotypes shared by all four donors outscored non-shared clonotypes in generation probability.

Generated by immunoSEQ multiplex PCR, the TCRdb table keeps only in-frame clones and is missing some. This sample has about 380,000 clones; about 96% occur once, and the top ten carry around 0.3%. Sequences were obtained from memory CD8+ T cells sorted from blood. The subset is: CD45RO+ cells pooled with CCR7-negative TemRA cells. The receptor comes from a man younger than 40 in good health. The chain has TRBV29-1 and TRBJ2-7; 13 nucleotides line up with TRBD2. The CDR3 is CSVRQTSGRNFYEQYF. CDR3 DNA: TGCAGCGTTCGTCAGACTAGCGGGAGGAACTTCTACGAGCAGTACTTC.